This T cell receptor beta chain was obtained from a study of T-cell memory formation after mild COVID-19. Overall study context: The two donors had largely donor-specific TCR clusters.

Germline-derived CDR1 and CDR2 are KGHSH and LQKENI. V shed 4 bases and J shed 4 bases, with 19 bases lying between them. The CDR3 length is 16 residues. TCRdb ran MiXCR on the 5' RACE reads and lists one entry per CDR3 protein. The table lists around 420,000 distinct CDR3 sequences, more than 20% of them singletons. General study results and limits: Of the contracting clones, CD4+ ones lay mainly in CM and EM, and CD8+ ones in EMRA.

In the case of this clonotype: The antigen remains undetermined.

The TCR sequence derives from an adult woman who had mild COVID-19 (a few samples of this study predate the infection). Cell type and time point are not known. The specimen sequenced was PBMCs or a T cell subset sorted from them (not recorded which). The rearrangement links TRBV18 to TRBJ1-2; D is unclear. The CDR3: CASSQGLGENLYGYTF. In nucleotides, the CDR3 is TGTGCCAGCTCACAGGGCTTAGGAGAAAACCTCTATGGCTACACCTTC.